The T cell receptor (beta chain) under discussion was sequenced for a study of T cell responses to AZD1222 COVID-19 vaccine. Libraries were prepared by immunoSEQ multiplex PCR; TCRdb keeps only in-frame clonotypes and omits some of them. The sample holds under 150,000 clones, around 88% seen once. J gave up 6 bases and V 5 bases, and 6 bases lay outside the gene matches. The CDR3 covers 13 residues. CDR1 is MNHEY and CDR2 is SVGEGT in the germline V gene. The sequenced sample was peripheral blood, obtained 28 days after the second AZD1222 dose. The V call is TRBV6-2 or TRBV6-3, the J call TRBJ1-1; TRBD1 aligns across 7 bases. This clonotype originated in an adult who received the AZD1222 COVID-19 vaccine. DNA of the CDR3: TGTGCCAGCAGTCAGACAGGGTTGGCTGAAGCTTTCTTT. It is translated as CASSQTGLAEAFF.